This T cell receptor (beta chain) stems from a study of blood T cell repertoires in COVID-19. Looking at the study overall: The United States, Italy and Spain supplied acute and convalescent COVID-19 samples. PBMCs, B-cell-depleted T cells, or T cells provided the cDNA or gDNA that made up the material.

V was pared by 6 bases and J by 8 bases, with 8 bases of the junction left unmatched. Germline V CDR1 and CDR2: KGHDR, SFDVKD. There are 13 residues in the CDR3. Per the authors' pipeline: Amplification of reference gene primers was used by the study to estimate nucleated cell counts. Only in-frame clones appear in the TCRdb table, and some are missing; sequencing was by immunoSEQ multiplex PCR. V, J and clone size derive from that table, while D and trimming were established from the DNA sequence. The profile shows under 250,000 clones, about four fifths of them singletons. This receptor was identified in a man between 45 and 60 years old with active or convalescent COVID-19. The V call is TRBV24-1, the J call TRBJ1-2; 7 bases agree with TRBD1. Sample: peripheral blood. The CDR3: CATSPSTGIGYTF. In DNA form, the CDR3 reads TGTGCCACCAGTCCCTCGACAGGGATCGGCTACACCTTC.